Listed below are T cell receptor beta chains from one sample, sequenced in a study of blood T cell repertoires in COVID-19. Clones were read by immunoSEQ multiplex PCR, and TCRdb kept only the in-frame ones, dropping some. The table lists about 180,000 clones, nearly 90% of them singletons. The sample comprised peripheral blood. The receptors shown here come from a man younger than 35 who had recovered from COVID-19. CDR3s include the opening cysteine and the closing phenylalanine or tryptophan. The D gene is left open where the match is weak. Size is stated for part of the rows, as once, few or many counts, or as a class when the clone is expanded.

J: TRBJ2-7
V: TRBV10-1
size: -
D: -
DNA: TGCGCCAGCCCCGAGGGTGGGCCTACCTACGAGCAGTACTTC
CDR3: CASPEGGPTYEQYF

J: TRBJ2-1
V: TRBV14
size: -
D: TRBD1
DNA: TGTGCCAGCAGCCAAGCCCCCATTCCGGGACAGGGGTTCTTC
CDR3: CASSQAPIPGQGFF

J: TRBJ2-1
V: TRBV3-1/TRBV3-2
size: -
D: TRBD2
DNA: TGTGCCAGCAGTCAGACTCTAGCGGTGCCTTACAATGAGCAGTTCTTC
CDR3: CASSQTLAVPYNEQFF

J: TRBJ2-3
V: TRBV5-6
size: -
D: TRBD1
DNA: TGTGCCAGCAGCTTGACCGGACAGGGTTCAGATACGCAGTATTTT
CDR3: CASSLTGQGSDTQYF

J: TRBJ1-1
V: TRBV19
size: few
D: -
DNA: TGTGCCAGTAGTATATGGGCGGAGGGGCTGAACACTGAAGCTTTCTTT
CDR3: CASSIWAEGLNTEAFF

J: TRBJ2-1
V: TRBV19
size: once
D: -
DNA: TGTGCCAGTACCCAGCGAGGCTCCTACAATGAGCAGTTCTTC
CDR3: CASTQRGSYNEQFF

J: TRBJ2-7
V: TRBV10-3
size: -
D: TRBD2
DNA: TGTGCCACCGGGACTAGCCAGCAAACGGAGCAGTACTTC
CDR3: CATGTSQQTEQYF

J: TRBJ2-3
V: TRBV27
size: -
D: -
DNA: TGTGCCAGCAGTTTCAGCGGACGCACAGATACGCAGTATTTT
CDR3: CASSFSGRTDTQYF

J: TRBJ2-1
V: TRBV5-6
size: -
D: -
DNA: TGTGCCAGCAGCTTGGGTGGAAGAGGGAGGTACAATGAGCAGTTCTTC
CDR3: CASSLGGRGRYNEQFF

J: TRBJ1-3
V: TRBV7-2
size: -
D: TRBD1
DNA: TGTGCCAGCAGCTCCGACAGGGCTGGAAACACCATATATTTT
CDR3: CASSSDRAGNTIYF

J: TRBJ1-2
V: TRBV3-1/TRBV3-2
size: -
D: -
DNA: TGTGCCAGCAGCCAAGTAGAGGGAAACTATGGCTACACCTTC
CDR3: CASSQVEGNYGYTF

J: TRBJ2-2
V: TRBV19
size: -
D: TRBD2
DNA: TGTGCCAGTAGTATCCTTAGCGGGAGGGCCACCGGGGAGCTGTTTTTT
CDR3: CASSILSGRATGELFF

J: TRBJ2-5
V: TRBV29-1
size: once
D: -
DNA: TGCAGCGTTTGGACAGCGCAAGAGACCCAGTACTTC
CDR3: CSVWTAQETQYF

J: TRBJ1-2
V: TRBV18
size: -
D: -
DNA: TGTGCCAGCTCACCACCAACCAGATACTATGGCTACACCTTC
CDR3: CASSPPTRYYGYTF

J: TRBJ2-1
V: TRBV14
size: -
D: TRBD1
DNA: TGTGCCAGCAGCCACCTCTCCGGGACAGCCGATTACAATGAGCAGTTCTTC
CDR3: CASSHLSGTADYNEQFF

J: TRBJ2-5
V: TRBV28
size: -
D: TRBD1
DNA: TGTGCCAGCAGTGCCCCGGGACAGCGGGAGACCCAGTACTTC
CDR3: CASSAPGQRETQYF

J: TRBJ2-7
V: TRBV5-1
size: -
D: -
DNA: TGCGCCAGCAGCTCCACTCCCGGGAACTATGGCGAGCAGTACTTC
CDR3: CASSSTPGNYGEQYF

J: TRBJ1-3
V: TRBV2
size: -
D: -
DNA: TGTGCCAGCAGTAAACGACGGGATATCTCTGGAAACACCATATATTTT
CDR3: CASSKRRDISGNTIYF

J: TRBJ2-5
V: TRBV18
size: -
D: TRBD2
DNA: TGTGCCAGCTCACCTCCCGGTGCGGGAGAAGAGACCCAGTACTTC
CDR3: CASSPPGAGEETQYF

J: TRBJ2-1
V: TRBV9
size: -
D: -
DNA: TGTGCCAGCAGCCCTGACTTCAAGACCTCCTACAATGAGCAGTTCTTC
CDR3: CASSPDFKTSYNEQFF

J: TRBJ1-1
V: TRBV7-8
size: few
D: -
DNA: TGTGCCAGCAGCGTCATCCAGGGTGGGACTGAAGCTTTCTTT
CDR3: CASSVIQGGTEAFF

J: TRBJ2-1
V: TRBV7-6
size: once
D: TRBD2
DNA: TGTGCCAGCAGCCCCAGGGAGCGGGAGGGCAATGAGCAGTTCTTC
CDR3: CASSPREREGNEQFF

J: TRBJ2-4
V: TRBV6-1
size: -
D: TRBD2
DNA: TGTGCCAGCAGTGCCCCGGGTGAACTAGCGTCGTGGAACATTCAGTACTTC
CDR3: CASSAPGELASWNIQYF

J: TRBJ2-7
V: TRBV30
size: -
D: -
DNA: TGTGCCTGGAGGGGCAGTACCTACGAGCAGTACTTC
CDR3: CAWRGSTYEQYF

J: TRBJ1-6
V: TRBV28
size: -
D: -
DNA: TGTGCCAGCACCCTCTCGCAGGTTAACCATTCACCCCTCCACTTT
CDR3: CASTLSQVNHSPLHF

J: TRBJ1-3
V: TRBV5-4
size: -
D: -
DNA: TGTGCCAGCAGCCAACCAAAAAACAGGAGGGACTCTGGAAACACCATATATTTT
CDR3: CASSQPKNRRDSGNTIYF

J: TRBJ2-1
V: TRBV5-1
size: -
D: -
DNA: TGCGCCAGCAGCCTGACTAGCTACAATGAGCAGTTCTTC
CDR3: CASSLTSYNEQFF

J: TRBJ2-7
V: TRBV7-2
size: -
D: TRBD2
DNA: TGTGCCAGCAGCTTCTCCGGCGGGGGTACCTACGAGCAGTACTTC
CDR3: CASSFSGGGTYEQYF

J: TRBJ1-4
V: TRBV12-3/TRBV12-4
size: once
D: -
DNA: TGTGCCACCCGCGGGGGGGGTGAAAAACTGTTTTTT
CDR3: CATRGGGEKLFF

J: TRBJ2-1
V: TRBV9
size: -
D: -
DNA: TGTGCCAGCAGCGTAGTGGGGGGAGGTTACAATGAGCAGTTCTTC
CDR3: CASSVVGGGYNEQFF

J: TRBJ1-2
V: TRBV9
size: -
D: -
DNA: TGTGCCAGCAGCTCCCCGGGGGGCTACACCTTC
CDR3: CASSSPGGYTF

J: TRBJ2-1
V: TRBV19
size: -
D: TRBD2
DNA: TGTGCCAGTAGTACACGGGGGTCGGGACTAGCGGGAGGCCCCAACAATGAGCAGTTCTTC
CDR3: CASSTRGSGLAGGPNNEQFF

J: TRBJ2-2
V: TRBV15
size: -
D: TRBD2
DNA: TGTGCCACCAGCAGAGGGACTAGCGGGCCCGCTCAGGTCGGGGAGCTGTTTTTT
CDR3: CATSRGTSGPAQVGELFF

J: TRBJ2-7
V: TRBV6-6
size: once
D: -
DNA: TGTGCCAGCAGTTACTCCCTCGTATACGAGCAGTACTTC
CDR3: CASSYSLVYEQYF

J: TRBJ2-7
V: TRBV9
size: -
D: TRBD2
DNA: TGTGCCAGCAGCCCCCCTTTTGCGGGAGGGCAAACCTACGAGCAGTACTTC
CDR3: CASSPPFAGGQTYEQYF

J: TRBJ2-3
V: TRBV24-1
size: -
D: TRBD2
DNA: TGTGCCACCCGGGGGAGGGAGAGCACAGATACGCAGTATTTT
CDR3: CATRGRESTDTQYF

J: TRBJ1-2
V: TRBV2
size: -
D: TRBD1
DNA: TGTGCCAGCAGGGCGGACAGGGCCGGGGCTAACTATGGCTACACCTTC
CDR3: CASRADRAGANYGYTF

J: TRBJ1-5
V: TRBV2
size: -
D: TRBD1
DNA: TGTGCCAGCAGTGGGGCAGGGGGAGGCCAGCCCCAGCATTTT
CDR3: CASSGAGGGQPQHF

J: TRBJ2-5
V: TRBV12-3/TRBV12-4
size: once
D: TRBD2
DNA: TGTGCCAGCACCTCGGGAGGGAAAGAGACCCAGTACTTC
CDR3: CASTSGGKETQYF

J: TRBJ1-1
V: TRBV4-1
size: -
D: -
DNA: TGCGCCAGCAGCCAGGGGTGGGGCCTGAACACTGAAGCTTTCTTT
CDR3: CASSQGWGLNTEAFF

J: TRBJ1-5
V: TRBV28
size: -
D: -
DNA: TGTGCCAGCAGTAGATACCCGGACAGTAGCAATCAGCCCCAGCATTTT
CDR3: CASSRYPDSSNQPQHF

J: TRBJ2-3
V: TRBV7-9
size: -
D: -
DNA: TGTGCCAGCACCAACGGGGGACCGCCAGGGACAGATACGCAGTATTTT
CDR3: CASTNGGPPGTDTQYF

J: TRBJ2-1
V: TRBV10-3
size: -
D: TRBD2
DNA: TGTGCCATCAGTGAAGCTGGTAGCGGGCCACGAAATGAGCAGTTCTTC
CDR3: CAISEAGSGPRNEQFF

J: TRBJ1-2
V: TRBV27
size: -
D: TRBD1
DNA: TGTGCCAGCAGTTCAACCTCGACAGGGTATGGCTACACCTTC
CDR3: CASSSTSTGYGYTF

J: TRBJ1-4
V: TRBV18
size: many
D: TRBD1
DNA: TGTGCCAGCTCACCACTGATGGCGGGACAGCTAAATGAAAAACTGTTTTTT
CDR3: CASSPLMAGQLNEKLFF

J: TRBJ1-1
V: TRBV11-2
size: -
D: -
DNA: TGTGCCAGCAGCTTAGGCTTATCCGCGGGGGCTTTCTTT
CDR3: CASSLGLSAGAFF

J: TRBJ2-1
V: TRBV19
size: -
D: -
DNA: TGTGCCAGTACCAGGGGCAATGAGCAGTTCTTC
CDR3: CASTRGNEQFF

J: TRBJ1-5
V: TRBV20-1
size: -
D: -
DNA: TGCAGTGCTATAAAGACAGTAAGCCAGCATTTT
CDR3: CSAIKTVSQHF

J: TRBJ2-6
V: TRBV7-9
size: -
D: TRBD1
DNA: TGTGCCAGCAGCTTGCCGGGACAGCCCTCTGGGGCCAACGTCCTGACTTTC
CDR3: CASSLPGQPSGANVLTF

J: TRBJ1-1
V: TRBV5-6
size: -
D: -
DNA: TGTGCCAGCAGCTTGGCAGGGATGGAAGCGAACACTGAAGCTTTCTTT
CDR3: CASSLAGMEANTEAFF

J: TRBJ1-5
V: TRBV6-6
size: -
D: -
DNA: TGTGCCAGCACCGAGGGACAGCCCCAGCATTTT
CDR3: CASTEGQPQHF

J: TRBJ2-7
V: TRBV5-6
size: -
D: -
DNA: TGTGCCAGCAGCACCTCTCGCGGAGGCTACGAGCAGTACTTC
CDR3: CASSTSRGGYEQYF

J: TRBJ2-7
V: TRBV19
size: -
D: TRBD1
DNA: TGTGCCAGTAGTATATCCGGGACAGGGGTGGGGGAGCAGTACTTC
CDR3: CASSISGTGVGEQYF

J: TRBJ1-5
V: TRBV19
size: -
D: -
DNA: TGTGCCAGTCTACCTGCGGGACTGAACAATCAGCCCCAGCATTTT
CDR3: CASLPAGLNNQPQHF

J: TRBJ2-1
V: TRBV5-1
size: -
D: TRBD1
DNA: TGCGCCAGCAGCGCAATGGACAGGGGATCAAATGAGCAGTTCTTC
CDR3: CASSAMDRGSNEQFF

J: TRBJ2-1
V: TRBV2
size: many
D: TRBD2
DNA: TGTGCCAGCAGCCGTAGCGGGATTAGCTACAATGAGCAGTTCTTC
CDR3: CASSRSGISYNEQFF

J: TRBJ2-7
V: TRBV28
size: -
D: TRBD1
DNA: TGTGCCAGCAGTTTGGGGACAGTTTACGAGCAGTACTTC
CDR3: CASSLGTVYEQYF

J: TRBJ2-7
V: TRBV20-1
size: -
D: TRBD2
DNA: TGCAGTGCTAGTAAGGGGACTAGCGGGAGCTACGAGCAGTACTTC
CDR3: CSASKGTSGSYEQYF